This record concerns one T cell receptor (beta chain) sequence. The data originate from a study of cytotoxic CD8 clonotypes in ibrutinib-treated CLL. With sequencing, the targeted depth ranged from 1 in 200,000 to 1 in 1 million T cells. The repertoire was sequenced with immunoSEQ multiplex PCR; TCRdb's copy has only in-frame clones and lacks some. This table holds approximately 70,000 clones, around 82% found once. CDR3 size: 13 residues. Germline lookup yields CDR1 SGHNT and CDR2 YYREEE (reference sequence). V lost 4 bases and J lost 6, with 13 bases in between. This sample comprised PBMCs, obtained at disease progression, from a patient treated with ibrutinib. The origin of this receptor is a human donor with chronic lymphocytic leukemia. The chain links TRBV5-4 to TRBJ1-2; possible D gene TRBD1, 5 bases. The CDR3 spells CASSQTVFDGYTF. CDR3 sequence (DNA): TGTGCCAGCAGCCAGACAGTGTTCGATGGCTACACCTTC. The whole variable domain, filled in from reference TRBV5-4 and TRBJ1-2, reads ETGVTQSPTHLIKTRGQQVTLRCSSQSGHNTVSWYQQALGQGPQFIFQYYREEENGRGNFPPRFSGLQFPNYSSELNVNALELDDSALYLCASSQTVFDGYTFGSGTRLTVV.